One sample yielded the 15 T cell receptor beta chains listed below, sequenced in a study of shared clonotypes between healthy human individuals. This table comes from immunoSEQ multiplex PCR, and its TCRdb copy is limited to in-frame clones, with some not included. The sample consists of around 1.4 million clones, less than 99% of them appearing once. Sequenced: naive CD4+ T cells sorted from blood. Subset meaning: CD45RA+ positively selected. These receptor sequences come from a man aged 30 to 39 in good health.

The V and J genes are TRBV10-2 and TRBJ2-7; TRBD2 matches at 7 bases. This CDR3 is built from 13 residues. V shed 5 bases, J shed 4 bases, and the junction held 5 bases outside the gene matches. Germline V gene lookup returns CDR1 WSHSY and CDR2 SAAADI. The CDR3 sequence: CASSTTSWYEQYF. The CDR3 nucleotides read TGCGCCAGCAGTACGACTAGCTGGTACGAGCAGTACTTC.

This chain connects TRBV28 to TRBJ2-2, with 11 bases fitting TRBD2. The germline V gene encodes CDR1 MDHEN and CDR2 SYDVKM. The CDR3 sequence is 15 residues long. V lost 3 bases, J lost 7 bases, and 4 bases stayed unmatched. In nucleotides, the CDR3 is TGTGCCAGCAGTTTGACTAGCGGGAATATCGGGGAGCTGTTTTTT. Amino acids: CASSLTSGNIGELFF.

This chain uses TRBV7-2 with TRBJ1-2; perhaps TRBD1 as D (6 bases). CDR1 SGHTA and CDR2 FQGNSA come from the germline V gene. V was clipped by 1 base and J by 8 bases, with 14 bases between them. The CDR3 contains 14 residues. CDR3 sequence reads: CASSLDVRGRGYTF. The CDR3 region has the DNA TGTGCCAGCAGCTTAGATGTCAGGGGAAGGGGCTACACCTTC.

The table lists this clone with a count of one. This CDR3 is also generated by other DNA sequences in the sample. The chain is built from TRBV20-1 and TRBJ2-7; D is uncertain. The CDR3 has 11 residues. Trimming removed 5 bases at V and 4 bases at J, with 9 bases between. Germline lookup yields CDR1 DFQATT and CDR2 SNEGSKA (reference sequence). The chain's CDR3 is CSAGDAYEQYF. The CDR3 DNA reads as TGCAGTGCTGGGGATGCGTACGAGCAGTACTTC.

The V and J genes are TRBV7-6 and TRBJ2-3; D is tentatively TRBD1 or TRBD2 (6 bases each). The germline V gene encodes CDR1 SGHVS and CDR2 FNYEAQ. The V gene lost 1 base and the J gene lost 1 base, with 9 bases spanning the gap. The CDR3 runs to 15 residues. The CDR3 loop is CASSLVGGGTDTQYF. The CDR3 nucleotides are TGTGCCAGCAGCTTAGTGGGGGGCGGCACAGATACGCAGTATTTT.

The chain combines TRBV5-1 with TRBJ2-1; 8 nucleotides match TRBD2. V lost 1 base and J lost 4; bases outside the gene matches: 4. Looked up from germline, CDR1 is SGHRS and CDR2 is YFSETQ. CDR3 length: 15 residues. This CDR3 is CASSLISSGYNEQFF. The DNA of the CDR3 is TGCGCCAGCAGCTTGATCTCTAGCGGGTACAATGAGCAGTTCTTC. Supplemented by reference TRBV5-1 and TRBJ2-1, the full variable domain reads KAGVTQTPRYLIKTRGQQVTLSCSPISGHRSVSWYQQTPGQGLQFLFEYFSETQRNKGNFPGRFSGRQFSNSRSEMNVSTLELGDSALYLCASSLISSGYNEQFFGPGTRLTVL.

V and J are TRBV10-3 and TRBJ2-3, with 7 nucleotides matching TRBD1. Germline V gene lookup returns CDR1 ENHRY and CDR2 SYGVKD. J was trimmed by 3 bases and V by 0 bases; bases with no gene match: 3. The CDR3 is 15 residues long. CDR3 in DNA: TGTGCCATCAGTGAGTCGGACAGGAAGACAGATACGCAGTATTTT. Translation: CAISESDRKTDTQYF.

The chain couples TRBV11-2 to TRBJ2-3, with TRBD2 matching over 8 bases. Germline CDR1 reads SGHAT; CDR2 reads FQNNGV. Losses at the gene ends were 1 base for V and 0 bases for J; bases not matched to a gene: 9. CDR3 length equals 18 residues. CDR3 loop: CASSLGLAGRSSTDTQYF. As DNA, the CDR3 is TGTGCCAGCAGCTTAGGGCTAGCGGGTCGTTCTAGCACAGATACGCAGTATTTT.

The V gene is TRBV14, the J gene TRBJ1-4, with D unclear. Germline CDR1 reads SGHDN; CDR2 reads FVKESK. The CDR3 totals 15 residues. Trimming shortened V by 1 base and J by 3 bases, and 9 bases separated the two germline ends. CDR3 in DNA: TGTGCCAGCAGCCAAGTTAACAGCTCTAATGAAAAACTGTTTTTT. Its translation: CASSQVNSSNEKLFF.

This chain links TRBV9 with TRBJ2-1; D gene ambiguous. CDR3 length: 13 residues. The V gene's germline CDR1 is SGDLS and CDR2 YYNGEE. Trimming pared 4 bases from V and 0 bases from J, leaving 5 bases between. The CDR3 region is CASSPSSYNEQFF. CDR3 in DNA: TGTGCCAGCAGCCCGAGCTCCTACAATGAGCAGTTCTTC.

The V and J genes are TRBV28 and TRBJ2-7; D is undetermined. V was pared by 3 bases and J by 7 bases, with 13 bases between. This CDR3 comprises 13 residues. Germline loops: CDR1 MDHEN, CDR2 SYDVKM. The CDR3, as DNA: TGTGCCAGCAGTTTGCCAGAGGCCAGGGAGCAGTACTTC. This translates into CASSLPEAREQYF.

The J gene is TRBJ1-2, the V gene TRBV9; a weak D match, TRBD1 (6 bases). The CDR3 covers 15 residues. Germline CDR1 and CDR2: SGDLS and YYNGEE. V was pared by 2 bases and J by 4 bases, with 15 bases between. CDR3 in DNA: TGTGCCAGCAGCGTTACAGGGCGGGGGGTCTATGGCTACACCTTC. Protein sequence: CASSVTGRGVYGYTF.

The chain employs TRBV7-9 and TRBJ2-7, with unresolved D. The germline CDR1 and CDR2 sequences are SEHNR and FQNEAQ (reference sequence). The CDR3 covers 12 residues. V lost 4 bases and J 4 bases, leaving 8 bases between the germline ends. DNA for the CDR3: TGTGCCAGCAGCTACCTAAGGTACGAGCAGTACTTC. Residues: CASSYLRYEQYF. The whole variable domain, filled in from reference TRBV7-9 and TRBJ2-7, reads DTGVSQNPRHKITKRGQNVTFRCDPISEHNRLYWYRQTLGQGPEFLTYFQNEAQLEKSRLLSDRFSAERPKGSFSTLEIQRTEQGDSAMYLCASSYLRYEQYFGPGTRLTVT.

The chain carries TRBV14 and TRBJ2-1; no clear D gene. The V gene lost 1 base and the J gene lost 5 bases, with 6 bases spanning the gap. The length of the CDR3 is 13 residues. The germline gives CDR1 SGHDN, CDR2 FVKESK. The CDR3 DNA sequence: TGTGCCAGCAGCCAAGTGCTAGACAATGAGCAGTTCTTC. This sequence encodes CASSQVLDNEQFF.

The chain employs TRBV2 and TRBJ1-1, with no clear D. CDR1 SNHLY and CDR2 FYNNEI come from the germline V gene. The CDR3 has 13 amino acids. Trimming took 7 bases from V and 0 from J, leaving 9 bases between them. The CDR3 sequence: CASTEGLNTEAFF. CDR3 bases: TGTGCCAGCACCGAAGGTCTGAACACTGAAGCTTTCTTT.